The present T cell receptor (beta chain) was sequenced within a study of T cells after yellow fever vaccination (dated by TCRdb to about 2019). About the study as a whole: Libraries from fractions with low cell numbers were prepared with the SMART-Seq v4 Ultra Low Input RNA kit. Blood was drawn at multiple timepoints before and after primary and secondary immunization, with bulk PBMC replicates and cell subsets isolated. Two healthy male donors made up the cohort, one aged 18 to 29 years and the other aged 30 to 40 years. To follow T-cell clones before and after both primary and booster YFV17D yellow fever vaccination, bulk TCR alpha and beta repertoires underwent longitudinal sequencing.

The treatment or condition tag for this specimen amounts to: live attenuated yellow fever vaccine strain. At each blood-draw timepoint, two biological replicates of bulk PBMCs were obtained. PBMCs were isolated from peripheral blood using a standard Ficoll-Paque protocol. TriZol was used to extract RNA from bulk PBMCs, from CD4 and CD8 fractions, and from dextramer-positive and dextramer-negative fractions. Here is what the overall study found, with its caveats: The study included only a couple of donors, which limits how far the findings can be generalized. A small fraction of clonotypes showed up in both the CD4 and CD8 compartments, probably as a result of convergent recombination. Compared with the primary T-cell response, the secondary T-cell response was weaker but faster, peaking on day 5 rather than day 15. Computational filtering was needed because FACS-sorted repertoires could contain abundant contaminating clonotypes from the bulk population. After the booster, most clones that had expanded after primary vaccination were detected again (around 97% of CD4 and 88% of CD8), suggesting broad maintenance of memory.

Sequencing relied on an Illumina NovaSeq 6000. TCR cDNA was synthesized by 5'RACE template switching, through which a universal primer site and unique molecular identifiers were introduced. cDNA synthesis was primed from both the TCR alpha and TCR beta constant segments. Library amplification used two PCR steps, and the second PCR step added sample barcodes and sequencing adapters. Sequencing of libraries was done on Illumina HiSeq 2500 (2x100 bp) or NovaSeq (2x150 bp). The study's processing was this. Demultiplexing of reads and collapsing into UMI consensus sequences were performed with MIGEC, and V(D)J alignment was carried out with MiXCR. Using edgeR on replicate PBMC samples, clonotypes were called vaccine-responding if FDR was below 0.01 and the log2 fold change was above 5 up to day 15. CD4 or CD8 identity was assigned to each bulk clonotype according to whether the clonotype was present at higher abundance in the sequenced CD4 repertoire or the sequenced CD8 repertoire. TCRdb cleaned the public reads at Q25 with fastp, built clones with MiXCR and kept in-frame beta chains. Rows merge per CDR3 protein into single entries with the most common DNA and genes. For this entry, the V and J calls and clone size follow TCRdb and not the study's own pipeline. Here the sample has around 300,000 distinct CDR3 sequences; about 4% occur a single time. The ten largest account for around 23% of the sample.

This clonotype came up many times. Its antigen is still unknown. Per-base qualities were not stored, and no clone one base away is much larger. According to the germline V gene (reference sequence), CDR1 reads SEHNR and CDR2 reads FQNEAQ. The CDR3 has 17 amino acids, counting the end cysteine and phenylalanine. Only CDR3 DNA remains: 51 bases, in frame from the first base. Trimming takes 5 bases from V and 0 bases from J, and the germline ends sit 17 bases apart. The clonotype was recovered from a man younger than 35 who received the YFV17D yellow fever vaccine. The sequences come from PBMCs, collected 5 days after the yellow fever booster vaccination. The rearranged segments are TRBV7-9 and TRBJ1-5; no D segment can be confidently identified. The CDR3 in this case is CASSRYEGGYSNQPQHF. The DNA sequence is given as TGTGCCAGCAGCCGTTACGAGGGCGGTTATAGCAATCAGCCCCAGCATTTT.